This T cell receptor (beta chain) came from a study of beta chain features in type 1 diabetes. Study details: The study found patients and healthy donors alike in age, gender and cell yields.

In this sample, this clone turned up a few times. No antigen is known for it. The CDR3 spans 14 residues. The V end lost 5 bases, the J end lost 0 bases, and 9 bases lay between the germline ends. From germline, CDR1 is MRHNA and CDR2 SNTAGT. Study-level results: The naive, central memory and Treg TCRB repertoires of patients appeared to be more similar to one another than those of healthy donors. Among patients with Type 1 diabetes, TCRB CDR3s were moderately but significantly shorter in every one of the four CD4+ subsets.

CD4+ naive, central memory, regulatory and stem cell-like memory subsets were isolated by sorting on CD45RO/CCR7/CD25/CD127/CD95/CD27. Since all of the isolated RNA was reverse transcribed, expressed TCRB transcripts were what got sequenced. The table came from immunoSEQ multiplex PCR; TCRdb's copy has only in-frame clones and leaves some out. The sample contains around 44,000 clones, around 50% of which appear only once. The chain joins TRBV6-4 to TRBJ2-3; D remains unclear. The receptor's source is a woman aged 18-29 years in good health. Sequenced sample: Tregs from blood. In DNA form, the CDR3 reads TGTGCCAGCAGTCCAGGCCTTAGCACAGATACGCAGTATTTT. It specifies CASSPGLSTDTQYF.